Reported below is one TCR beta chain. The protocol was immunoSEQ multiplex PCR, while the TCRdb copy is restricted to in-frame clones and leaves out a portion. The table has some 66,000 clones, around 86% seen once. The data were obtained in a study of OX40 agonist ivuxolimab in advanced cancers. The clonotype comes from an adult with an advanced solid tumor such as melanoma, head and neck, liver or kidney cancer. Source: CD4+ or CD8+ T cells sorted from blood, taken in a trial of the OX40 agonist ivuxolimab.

The CDR3 is CASSKAPENIQYF. As DNA, the CDR3 is TGCGCCAGCAGCAAAGCTCCGGAAAACATTCAGTACTTC. V usage is TRBV10-1 and J usage is TRBJ2-4, with D uncertain. CDR3 size: 13 residues. Germline V gives CDR1 WNHNN, CDR2 SYGVQD (reference sequence). V was trimmed by 6 bases and J by 5 bases, leaving 11 bases between them.